This record covers a single T cell receptor (beta chain). Its binding antigen is unknown. No qualities accompany the bases; no much larger clone lies one base away. The collaborating institutions used their own protocols to collect whole blood in K2EDTA tubes. Collaborator samples were shipped for TCRbeta analysis as frozen whole blood, isolated PBMCs, or DNA extracted from either sample type. This sample is drawn from a study of blood T cell repertoires in COVID-19 (dated by TCRdb to the early 2020s). Notes on the research overall: Samples covering the acute and convalescent phases of COVID-19 were provided by collaborators in the United States, Italy and Spain. Where available, HLA class I and class II types were obtained from metadata supplied by the sample provider rather than from assay-based typing. The repertoires were released in a freely available public database intended as a resource for research on the immune response to SARS-CoV-2. The material from the prospective study consisted of cDNA or gDNA derived from T cells, B-cell-depleted T cells, or PBMCs. The sample metadata nearly always contained a de-identified subject ID, COVID-19 status, age in years and sex. The samples were drawn from two sources: the first 160 participants of the ongoing ImmuneRACE study, and 1,254 subjects contributed by 6 global collaborators. Deeply sampled blood TCRbeta repertoires from subjects exposed to, actively infected with, or recovered from COVID-19 were included in the dataset.

The immunoSEQ Assay, a bias-controlled multiplex PCR, was used to amplify TCRbeta CDR3 regions from genomic DNA. Regarding the original processing steps: The number of nucleated cells in each sample was estimated by amplification of reference gene primers within the assay. To quantify the absolute abundance of each unique TCRbeta CDR3 rearrangement, sequence reads were collapsed and filtered. For each sample, productive Simpson clonality was calculated as the square root of Simpson's diversity index across productive rearrangements. Held by TCRdb, this immuneACCESS table contains in-frame sequences only and omits some clones. Under half of the omission traces to an unresolved V gene where checked; the cause of the rest is unknown. That table furnishes V, J and clone size, whereas the DNA furnished D and trimming. A total of more than 95,000 clones appear in this sample, about 79% of them only once. The ten largest clones capture 3% to 4% of the sample.

The germline ends are 7 bases apart after V is trimmed by 0 bases and J by 1 base. Sequences SGHDT (CDR1) and YYEEEE (CDR2) are obtained from the germline V gene. The CDR3 holds 15 amino acids from the cysteine to the phenylalanine. Left in the record is the CDR3 DNA by itself, 45 bases read in frame from the first base. The study at large found these results: The quantity of clinical and demographic metadata differed by source and by participant and was supplied without curation.

This sequence originates from a woman of 80 years or more with active or convalescent COVID-19. Sequencing was done on a sample of peripheral blood. The V and J genes are TRBV5-6 and TRBJ2-2, with no D gene named confidently. Read as DNA, the sequence is TGTGCCAGCAGCTTGGAGTTCAGGAACACCGGGGAGCTGTTTTTT. Its coded protein is CASSLEFRNTGELFF.